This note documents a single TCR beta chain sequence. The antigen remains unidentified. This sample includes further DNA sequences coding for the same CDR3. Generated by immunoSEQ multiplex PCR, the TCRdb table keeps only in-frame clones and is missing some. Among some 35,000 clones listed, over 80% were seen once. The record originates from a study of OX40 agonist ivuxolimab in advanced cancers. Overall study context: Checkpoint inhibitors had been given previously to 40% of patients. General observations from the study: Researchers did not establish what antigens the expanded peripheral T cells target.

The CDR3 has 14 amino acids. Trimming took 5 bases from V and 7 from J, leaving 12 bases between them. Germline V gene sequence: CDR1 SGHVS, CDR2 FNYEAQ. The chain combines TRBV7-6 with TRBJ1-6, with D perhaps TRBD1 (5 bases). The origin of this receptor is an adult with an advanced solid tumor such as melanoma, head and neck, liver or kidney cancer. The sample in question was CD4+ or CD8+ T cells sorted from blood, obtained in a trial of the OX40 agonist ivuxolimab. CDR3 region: CASSPDSANSPLHF. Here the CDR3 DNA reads TGTGCCAGCAGCCCCGACAGCGCCAATTCACCCCTCCACTTT.